This T cell receptor (beta chain) is drawn from a study of shared clonotypes between healthy human individuals. CDR3 size: 15 residues. In germline, CDR1 is SNHLY, CDR2 FYNNEI. With 5 bases removed from V and 6 bases from J, the gap between germline ends came to 14 bases. Data came from immunoSEQ multiplex PCR; TCRdb stores just in-frame clones and leaves some out. The sample shows millions of clones, 85% to 95% of them seen only once. Study findings and constraints: Clonotype sharing among donors likely depends on sequencing depth.

A word on this clone: Its specificity is unknown.

The sample comprised naive CD4+ T cells sorted from blood. Sample subset: CD45RA+ positively selected. The TCR originated in a man between 18 and 35 years old in good health. The genes are TRBV2 and TRBJ1-6, with D possibly matching TRBD1 (6 bases). CDR3 sequence reads: CASSSAGTPNSPLHF. CDR3 sequence (DNA): TGTGCCAGCAGTAGCGCAGGGACACCTAATTCACCCCTCCACTTT. The whole variable domain, filled in from reference TRBV2 and TRBJ1-6, reads EPEVTQTPSHQVTQMGQEVILRCVPISNHLYFYWYRQILGQKVEFLVSFYNNEISEKSEIFDDQFSVERPDGSNFTLKIRSTKLEDSAMYFCASSSAGTPNSPLHFGNGTRLTVT.